Presented here are 17 T cell receptor beta chains from one specimen sequenced in a study of T-cell reconstitution after alpha-beta-depleted transplantation in children. The authors prepared the TCRbeta library with unique molecular identifiers. TCRdb reprocessed the PCR reads via MiXCR and lists one record per CDR3 protein. This sample yields 200,000 to 250,000 distinct CDR3 sequences, of which about 24% are seen a single time; 4.5% to 5.5% belongs to the top ten. Material: PBMCs, mostly from graft donor cells, obtained 360 days after TCRalphabeta/CD19-depleted stem cell transplant. Every receptor here comes from a female patient under 10 years old who had a stem cell transplant for congenital amegakaryocytic thrombocytopenia, so the T cells may come from the graft donor.

This clonotype was seen a handful of times. This sequence joins TRBV2 and TRBJ1-1; perhaps TRBD1 as D (5 bases). The CDR3 contains 16 residues. Germline CDR1 reads SNHLY; CDR2 reads FYNNEI. V was shortened by 6 bases and J by 5 bases, with 22 bases between the two germline ends. The DNA for the CDR3 is TGTGCCAGCAGGCCACCAATGGGGCAGGGTGGGACTGAAGCTTTCTTT. Translated: CASRPPMGQGGTEAFF. Complete variable domain (other parts from reference TRBV2 and TRBJ1-1): EPEVTQTPSHQVTQMGQEVILRCVPISNHLYFYWYRQILGQKVEFLVSFYNNEISEKSEIFDDQFSVERPDGSNFTLKIRSTKLEDSAMYFCASRPPMGQGGTEAFFGQGTRLTVV.

This clonotype turned up a few times. The CDR3: CASSKTSGSFDEQFF. For the CDR3, the DNA is TGTGCCAGCTCAAAAACTAGCGGGAGTTTTGATGAGCAGTTCTTC. This chain joins TRBV18 and TRBJ2-1; 11 nucleotides line up with TRBD2. The CDR3 has 15 residues. Germline V lookup: CDR1 KGHSH, CDR2 LQKENI. V was pared by 5 bases and J by 8 bases, with 8 bases of the junction left unmatched.

In its sample, this clonotype was seen a few times. Written as DNA, the CDR3 is TGTGCCAGCGGCCGGGACAGTATCACAGATACGCAGTATTTT. Amino acid sequence: CASGRDSITDTQYF. The chain is built from TRBV25-1 and TRBJ2-3, with 7 positions matching TRBD1. The CDR3 extends over 14 amino acids. The germline V gene encodes CDR1 MGHDK and CDR2 SYGVNS. The V gene end was trimmed by 8 bases and the J gene end by 2 bases; junction bases not matched to a gene: 7.

The table lists this clonotype with many counts. The chain couples TRBV20-1 to TRBJ1-2, with D maybe TRBD1 (6 bases). This CDR3 spans 13 amino acids. Trimming shortened V by 3 bases and J by 4 bases, and 12 bases separated the two germline ends. CDR1 DFQATT and CDR2 SNEGSKA come from the germline V gene (reference sequence). CDR3 protein: CSARRGGGYGYTF. CDR3 sequence (DNA): TGCAGTGCTAGGCGAGGGGGGGGCTATGGCTACACCTTC.

The chain joins TRBV5-4 to TRBJ2-5; 9 bases align to TRBD1. V shed 5 bases and J 5 bases; nucleotides not matched to a gene: 4. The CDR3 sequence is 13 residues long. Germline lookup yields CDR1 SGHNT and CDR2 YYREEE (reference sequence). The CDR3 here is CASRRDRVETQYF. CDR3 in DNA: TGTGCCAGCAGACGGGACAGGGTGGAGACCCAGTACTTC.

This clonotype turned up a few times. The V gene is TRBV7-3, the J gene TRBJ2-1; D unresolved. Germline CDR1 reads SGHTA; CDR2 reads FQGTGA. Trimming stripped 0 bases from V and 4 bases from J, with 4 bases between. CDR3 length: 13 amino acids. The CDR3 DNA is TGTGCCAGCAGCTTAACGGTTTACAATGAGCAGTTCTTC. Protein sequence: CASSLTVYNEQFF. Full variable domain (remainder filled in from reference TRBV7-3 and TRBJ2-1): GAGVSQTPSNKVTEKGKYVELRCDPISGHTALYWYRQSLGQGPEFLIYFQGTGAADDSGLPNDRFFAVRPEGSVSTLKIQRTERGDSAVYLCASSLTVYNEQFFGPGTRLTVL.

V usage is TRBV18 and J usage is TRBJ1-1, with D unresolved. Germline V gene sequence: CDR1 KGHSH, CDR2 LQKENI. The CDR3 consists of 16 residues. Between the trimmed V and J ends, which lost 2 bases and 1 base, there was a span of 14 bases. The CDR3 spells CASSPRNDPTNTEAFF. In nucleotides, the CDR3 is TGTGCCAGCTCACCAAGGAATGATCCAACGAACACTGAAGCTTTCTTT.

This clonotype was counted only a few times. The genes are TRBV21-1 and TRBJ2-7; the D call TRBD1 from the table was never checked on the DNA. TRBV21-1 is a pseudogene. This CDR3 contains 12 residues. The CDR3 sequence is CASSREPYEQYF. The DNA of the CDR3 is TGTGCCAGCAGCCGGGAACCCTACGAGCAGTACTTC.

The chain recombines TRBV5-1 with TRBJ2-7; 8 bases line up with TRBD1. The germline V gene encodes CDR1 SGHRS and CDR2 YFSETQ. This CDR3 comprises 15 residues. V was clipped by 3 bases and J by 7 bases; unmatched bases: 12. The CDR3 loop reads CASSWRTGTFGEQYF. Written as DNA, the CDR3 is TGCGCCAGCAGCTGGCGGACAGGGACCTTCGGTGAGCAGTACTTC.

This clonotype was seen a single time. V and J are TRBV7-9 and TRBJ1-2; D is unclear. CDR3 size: 13 residues. The V and J ends lost 1 base and 2 bases respectively, with 5 bases between them. In germline, CDR1 is SEHNR, CDR2 FQNEAQ (reference sequence). The CDR3 DNA is TGTGCCAGCAGCTTAGTGGTAAACTATGGCTACACCTTC. Translation: CASSLVVNYGYTF.

This clonotype was detected only a few times. The V call is TRBV6-4, the J call TRBJ2-3; D not certain. Trimming removed 5 bases from V and 6 bases from J, with 12 bases in between. Germline V gene sequence: CDR1 MRHNA, CDR2 SNTAGT. CDR3 length: 13 amino acids. CDR3 loop: CASSLDLGDTQYF. The CDR3 region has the DNA TGTGCCAGCAGTCTTGACCTAGGGGATACGCAGTATTTT.

The chain joins TRBV4-1 to TRBJ2-7; 7 bases are a match to TRBD1. The CDR3 runs to 15 residues. Germline CDR1 reads MGHRA; CDR2 reads YSYEKL. J was trimmed by 2 bases and V by 2 bases; bases with no gene match: 6. The CDR3 sequence: CASSQPRDRPYEQYF. In nucleotides, the CDR3 is TGCGCCAGCAGCCAACCTCGGGACAGACCCTACGAGCAGTACTTC.

The chain couples TRBV4-2 to TRBJ2-7; 7 positions agree with TRBD1. This CDR3 spans 15 amino acids. Germline V gene lookup returns CDR1 LGHNA and CDR2 YNFKEQ. V lost 0 bases to trimming and J lost 8 bases; unmatched junction nucleotides: 10. CDR3 nucleotide sequence: TGTGCCAGCAGCCAAGATTTAGGGACAGCCCTCAAGCAGTACTTC. Protein: CASSQDLGTALKQYF.

The V call is TRBV12-3 or TRBV12-4, the J call TRBJ1-5; D may be TRBD1 (5 bases). The CDR3 totals 14 residues. Trimming shortened V by 5 bases and J by 10 bases, and 18 bases separated the two germline ends. In DNA form, the CDR3 reads TGTGCCAGCAGTCTCCTCGCAGGGATCTCTCCCCAGCATTTT. This translates into CASSLLAGISPQHF.

The chain has TRBV27 and TRBJ2-4, with D tentatively TRBD1 or TRBD2 (5 bases each). In germline, CDR1 is MNHEY, CDR2 SMNVEV (reference sequence). Deletions cut 2 bases from V and 7 bases from J, with 12 bases between. The CDR3 spans 14 residues. The CDR3, as DNA: TGTGCCAGCAGTTTAGAGGGGATGTCGAACATTCAGTACTTC. Amino acids: CASSLEGMSNIQYF.

V gene TRBV5-6 combines with J gene TRBJ1-1, with TRBD1 identical over 7 bases. The CDR3 length is 12 residues. J lost 12 bases, V lost 4 bases, and 9 bases had no gene match. Germline V CDR1 and CDR2: SGHDT, YYEEEE. The CDR3, as DNA: TGTGCCAGCAGCGGAACCCAGGGGGTGACTTTCTTT. This encodes CASSGTQGVTFF.

This clonotype was seen only a few times. This chain joins TRBV6-5 and TRBJ1-5; D not certain. The V gene lost 0 bases and the J gene lost 6 bases, with 12 bases spanning the gap. The CDR3 runs 15 residues. CDR1 and CDR2 (germline): MNHEY, SVGAGI. This CDR3 is CASSYSVAAIQPQHF. Written as DNA, the CDR3 is TGTGCCAGCAGTTACTCGGTAGCAGCAATTCAGCCCCAGCATTTT.